This passage covers 26 T cell receptor beta chains from one sample sequenced in a study of molecular identifiers for immune sequencing clone quantification. Via MiXCR, TCRdb re-called the PCR reads, giving one row per CDR3 protein. The sample lists under 350,000 distinct CDR3 sequences, roughly 24% occurring once. Source material: naive CD8+ T cells from blood, with Jurkat cell RNA spiked in. Indicated subset: FACS-sorted CD8+CD4-CCR7+CD45RA+ naive T cells. These receptors were taken from a human donor in good health. Some libraries in this study had Jurkat cell RNA spiked in.

V is TRBV12-3 or TRBV12-4 and J is TRBJ2-3, with D perhaps matching TRBD1 or TRBD2 (6 bases each). Trimming left V 5 bases short and J 6 bases short, with 15 bases between. The CDR3 has 14 amino acids. In DNA, the CDR3 is TGTGCCAGCAGTCCTTGGGGGGCAAGGGATACGCAGTATTTT. Its protein is CASSPWGARDTQYF.

This clonotype has only a few counts. The chain joins TRBV5-6 to TRBJ2-2; tentative D call: TRBD1 (5 bases). Germline loops: CDR1 SGHDT, CDR2 YYEEEE. Trimming shortened V by 5 bases and J by 6 bases, and 11 bases separated the two germline ends. This CDR3 contains 13 residues. This CDR3 is CASRPGLAGELFF. CDR3 sequence (DNA): TGTGCCAGCAGGCCAGGGTTGGCCGGGGAGCTGTTTTTT.

The chain links TRBV30 to TRBJ2-3; D possibly corresponds to TRBD2 (5 bases). Germline values: CDR1 GTSNPN, CDR2 SVGIG (reference sequence). V dropped 8 bases and J dropped 0 bases, with 12 bases sitting between them. The CDR3 has 13 amino acids. The chain's CDR3 is CAGGADSTDTQYF. DNA of the CDR3: TGTGCCGGAGGAGCGGATAGCACAGATACGCAGTATTTT.

Concerning this clonotype itself: This may come from a read error, since a much larger clone is one base off. The chain has TRBV20-1 and TRBJ1-4; 8 bases fit TRBD1. Germline-derived CDR1 and CDR2 are DFQATT and SNEGSKA (reference sequence). The CDR3 length is 14 residues. DNA for the CDR3: TGCAGTGCAAGAGAACAGGGGGAGCCTGAAAAACTGTTTTTT. Protein sequence: CSAREQGEPEKLFF.

In this sample, this clonotype turned up many times. V gene TRBV20-1 combines with J gene TRBJ1-5; perhaps TRBD1 as D (5 bases). CDR3 length equals 14 residues. Trimming cost V 0 bases and J 10 bases, with 16 bases left between them. Germline lookup yields CDR1 DFQATT and CDR2 SNEGSKA (reference sequence). CDR3 loop: CSARDRAGYRPQHF. The CDR3 DNA reads as TGCAGTGCTAGAGATCGGGCAGGGTACCGACCCCAGCATTTT.

The J gene is TRBJ2-1, the V gene TRBV7-6; D is perhaps TRBD2 (6 bases). The CDR3 runs 14 residues. The V gene's germline CDR1 is SGHVS and CDR2 FNYEAQ. Trimming left V 1 base short and J 5 bases short, with 9 bases between. CDR3 region: CASSLGLDNNEQFF. The CDR3 coding sequence is TGTGCCAGCAGCTTAGGACTAGACAACAATGAGCAGTTCTTC.

This clonotype has more than one count but fewer than ten. The rearrangement joins TRBV7-9 to TRBJ2-2; perhaps D is TRBD1 or TRBD2 (6 bases each). Germline assignment: CDR1 SEHNR and CDR2 FQNEAQ (reference sequence). This CDR3 has 16 amino acids. The V end lost 2 bases, the J end lost 4 bases, and 14 bases lay between the germline ends. This chain's CDR3 is CASSLPGAGITGELFF. The CDR3 DNA reads TGTGCCAGCAGCTTACCGGGGGCGGGGATCACCGGGGAGCTGTTTTTT. The whole variable domain, filled in from reference TRBV7-9 and TRBJ2-2, reads DTGVSQNPRHKITKRGQNVTFRCDPISEHNRLYWYRQTLGQGPEFLTYFQNEAQLEKSRLLSDRFSAERPKGSFSTLEIQRTEQGDSAMYLCASSLPGAGITGELFFGEGSRLTVL.

Note on this clonotype: This could be a read error, since a much larger clone is one nucleotide away. The final CDR3 position lacks the conserved phenylalanine or tryptophan, pointing to a likely read error. The CDR3: CSALLDRVSYEQYI. The CDR3 DNA reads TGCAGTGCCCTCCTGGACAGAGTCTCCTACGAGCAGTACATC. V is TRBV20-1 and J is TRBJ2-7; D is possibly TRBD1 (6 bases). The CDR3 spans 14 residues. Trimming pared 6 bases from V and 0 bases from J, leaving 15 bases between. CDR1 is DFQATT and CDR2 is SNEGSKA in the germline V gene (reference sequence).

About this clonotype: With a much larger clone just one base away, this may be a read error. This sequence joins TRBV5-3 and TRBJ2-3, with 7 bases lining up with TRBD2. TRBV5-3 carries the ORF label, with uncertain function. This CDR3 contains 15 residues. Written as DNA, the CDR3 is TGTGCCAGCAGCTCGCGAGCGGGGATCACAGATACGCAGTATTTT. Translating gives CASSSRAGITDTQYF.

The table lists this clonotype with many counts. The chain links TRBV20-1 to TRBJ1-6; TRBD1 agrees at 7 bases. Trimming took 3 bases from V and 6 from J; bases not matched to a gene: 2. Looked up from germline, CDR1 is DFQATT and CDR2 is SNEGSKA (reference sequence). The CDR3 spans 13 residues. The CDR3 reads CSASGDSNSPLHF. The CDR3 DNA is TGCAGTGCTAGCGGGGACAGTAATTCACCCCTCCACTTT.

This clonotype was seen many times. This chain links TRBV4-3 with TRBJ1-1; D is ambiguous. V lost 1 base and J 2 bases, leaving 5 bases between the germline ends. Germline V gene lookup returns CDR1 LGHNA and CDR2 YSLEER. CDR3 length equals 13 residues. CDR3 in amino acids: CASSQVINTEAFF. In nucleotides, the CDR3 is TGCGCCAGCAGCCAAGTAATAAACACTGAAGCTTTCTTT.

The chain combines TRBV12-3 or TRBV12-4 with TRBJ2-5; a weak D match, TRBD2 (7 bases). Trimming pared 10 bases from V and 7 bases from J, leaving 19 bases between. The CDR3 length is 13 residues. CDR3 in amino acids: CATAGAGGGTQYF. The DNA for the CDR3 is TGTGCCACCGCGGGGGCCGGTGGAGGGACCCAGTACTTC.

Worth noting for this clonotype: The junction does not match germline at one end; this may be a read error. This chain connects TRBV28 to TRBJ2-5; 9 bases fit TRBD1. The CDR3 is 18 amino acids. Per the germline V gene, CDR1 is MDHEN and CDR2 is SYDVKM. This CDR3 reads CANSLPSTGGTFWAAQYF. The CDR3 nucleotides read TGTGCCAACAGTTTACCGTCGACAGGGGGGACTTTTTGGGCGGCCCAGTACTTC.

This clonotype was recorded at least ten times. This chain uses TRBV28 with TRBJ2-3, with 11 nucleotides matching TRBD1. Germline values: CDR1 MDHEN, CDR2 SYDVKM. This CDR3 contains 16 residues. The junction had 7 bases not matched to a gene; V was cut back by 5 bases and J by 3 bases. The CDR3 protein is CASSLWTGGVTDTQYF. The CDR3 DNA reads as TGTGCCAGCAGTCTCTGGACAGGGGGCGTAACAGATACGCAGTATTTT.

This clonotype appeared many times. The gene calls are TRBV5-6 and TRBJ2-7, with D unresolved. The CDR3 is 15 amino acids. Germline CDR1 is SGHDT and CDR2 is YYEEEE. Trimming took 2 bases from V and 7 from J, leaving 19 bases between them. As DNA, the CDR3 is TGTGCCAGCAGCTTTTGGGCCGCCCCGGGCGCGGAGCAGTACTTC. It codes for CASSFWAAPGAEQYF.

This rearrangement joins TRBV12-3 or TRBV12-4 to TRBJ2-7; D is perhaps TRBD1 (6 bases). The germline V and J ends were trimmed by 6 bases and 6 bases, with 12 bases remaining between them. This CDR3 is 12 amino acids long. DNA for the CDR3: TGTGCCAGCAGCCGCTTAGGGGGCGAGCAGTACTTC. Amino acid sequence: CASSRLGGEQYF.

This clonotype occurred a few times. The rearrangement links TRBV2 to TRBJ2-5; weak D call: TRBD1 (5 bases). Germline CDR1 reads SNHLY; CDR2 reads FYNNEI. V gave up 8 bases and J gave up 5 bases, with 18 bases separating them. This CDR3 spans 14 amino acids. The CDR3 spells CASLTDTRSETQYF. The CDR3 bases are TGTGCCAGCCTAACGGACACCCGGTCCGAGACCCAGTACTTC.

Regarding this clonotype: A much larger clone lies one base from this, so it may be a read error. The rearrangement links TRBV6-6 to TRBJ2-2; 9 bases agree with TRBD1. CDR1 and CDR2 from the germline V gene are MNHNY and SVGAGI (reference sequence). V was clipped by 2 bases and J by 7 bases; unmatched bases: 5. There are 15 residues in the CDR3. The CDR3 loop is CASSYLKTGGGELFF. Written as DNA, the CDR3 is TGTGCCAGCAGTTACCTAAAGACAGGGGGCGGGGAGCTGTTTTTT.

This clonotype appeared a few times. The chain links TRBV20-1 to TRBJ2-3; 12 bases are shared with TRBD1. V lost 0 bases to trimming and J lost 3 bases; unmatched junction nucleotides: 4. This CDR3 has 16 amino acids. Germline assignment: CDR1 DFQATT and CDR2 SNEGSKA (reference sequence). CDR3 region: CSARDRDRGLTDTQYF. The DNA for the CDR3 is TGCAGTGCTAGAGACCGGGACAGGGGGCTGACAGATACGCAGTATTTT.

This rearrangement joins TRBV20-1 to TRBJ2-7, with 9 bases that match TRBD2. The CDR3 loop spans 15 amino acids. J was trimmed by 2 bases and V by 0 bases; bases with no gene match: 5. Per germline, CDR1 DFQATT and CDR2 SNEGSKA (reference sequence). CDR3 sequence: CSARDGLAGTYEQYF. For the CDR3, the DNA is TGCAGTGCTAGAGATGGCCTAGCGGGAACCTACGAGCAGTACTTC.

This clonotype was counted a few times. The genes are TRBV6-2 or TRBV6-3 and TRBJ1-2; no clear D. The CDR3 runs 13 residues. Germline CDR1 is MNHEY and CDR2 is SVGEGT. V was clipped by 4 bases and J by 5 bases, with 11 bases between them. CDR3 nucleotide sequence: TGTGCCAGCAGTTTCGCTCCCGAGTATGGCTACACCTTC. It codes for CASSFAPEYGYTF.

With respect to this clonotype: A clone one base away is much larger, so this may be a read error. The chain uses TRBV7-9 and TRBJ2-1, with D perhaps TRBD2 (5 bases). V was pared by 5 bases and J by 6 bases, with 14 bases between. This CDR3 contains 14 residues. Germline V gene data show CDR1 as SEHNR and CDR2 as FQNEAQ (reference sequence). In nucleotides, the CDR3 is TGTGCCAGCAGCCCGCCCGAGGGTAGCAATGAGCAGTTCTTC. Translated: CASSPPEGSNEQFF. Filled out from reference TRBV7-9 and TRBJ2-1, the complete variable domain reads DTGVSQNPRHKITKRGQNVTFRCDPISEHNRLYWYRQTLGQGPEFLTYFQNEAQLEKSRLLSDRFSAERPKGSFSTLEIQRTEQGDSAMYLCASSPPEGSNEQFFGPGTRLTVL.

The chain employs TRBV7-9 and TRBJ2-5, with a possible D match to TRBD2 (5 bases). CDR1 SEHNR and CDR2 FQNEAQ come from the germline V gene (reference sequence). This CDR3 spans 16 amino acids. The CDR3 sequence is CAARTPGGLNQETQYF. The CDR3, as DNA: TGTGCTGCAAGGACTCCTGGAGGATTAAACCAAGAGACCCAGTACTTC.

Details on this clonotype: A much larger clone is a single base away; this may be a read error. The rearrangement uses TRBV7-9 and TRBJ2-1; TRBD2 agrees at 12 bases. Germline values: CDR1 SEHNR, CDR2 FQNEAQ (reference sequence). This CDR3 comprises 15 residues. The CDR3 sequence is CASSQLAGGYNERFF. CDR3 DNA sequence: TGTGCCAGCAGCCAACTAGCGGGAGGCTATAATGAGCGGTTCTTC.

The chain couples TRBV7-9 to TRBJ2-3; D gene ambiguous. V was cut by 4 bases and J by 1 base, with 15 bases left in between. The CDR3 is made up of 16 amino acids. Germline CDR1 is SEHNR and CDR2 is FQNEAQ (reference sequence). CDR3 in amino acids: CASSSYFSPGTDTQYF. The DNA of the CDR3 is TGTGCCAGCAGCTCCTACTTCTCCCCTGGCACAGATACGCAGTATTTT. Based on the CDR3 plus reference TRBV7-9 and TRBJ2-3, the full variable domain is DTGVSQNPRHKITKRGQNVTFRCDPISEHNRLYWYRQTLGQGPEFLTYFQNEAQLEKSRLLSDRFSAERPKGSFSTLEIQRTEQGDSAMYLCASSSYFSPGTDTQYFGPGTRLTVL.

V usage is TRBV28 and J usage is TRBJ1-1, with D maybe TRBD1 (6 bases). This CDR3 spans 17 amino acids. Germline values: CDR1 MDHEN, CDR2 SYDVKM. V was clipped by 6 bases and J by 1 base, with 21 bases between them. The CDR3 loop is CASRSPVRGETNTEAFF. CDR3 DNA sequence: TGTGCCAGCAGATCCCCGGTCAGGGGCGAAACGAACACTGAAGCTTTCTTT.